This note documents a single T cell receptor beta chain sequence. This record belongs to a study of blood T cell repertoires in COVID-19. Across the study: There were acute and convalescent COVID-19 samples, and they came from the United States, Italy and Spain. T cells, B-cell-depleted T cells, or PBMCs supplied cDNA or gDNA.

In the original workflow: For nucleated cells, counts were estimated from reference gene primer amplification. The assay was immunoSEQ multiplex PCR, and TCRdb's table has in-frame clones only and misses some. V, J and clone size are those of that table, while D and trimming were read from the DNA. The sample carries 65,000 to 90,000 clones, 65% to 90% recorded once. The CDR3 has 13 amino acids. Trimming pared 4 bases from V and 8 bases from J, leaving 13 bases between. Germline CDR1 is KGHDR and CDR2 is SFDVKD. The chain employs TRBV24-1 and TRBJ1-2; a weak D match, TRBD1 (6 bases). Sequencing was done on a sample of peripheral blood. This sequence originates from a woman aged 55-69 years with acute or convalescent COVID-19. The CDR3 region is CATSDLPQGGYTF. CDR3 sequence (DNA): TGTGCCACCAGTGACCTCCCCCAGGGGGGCTACACCTTC.